This is a list of T cell receptor beta chains from one sample in a study of blood T cell repertoires in COVID-19. Some clones are missing from TCRdb's copy, which holds only in-frame ones; the method was immunoSEQ multiplex PCR. The sample consists of hundreds of thousands of clones, around 85% of them appearing once. Sequencing was done on a sample of peripheral blood. The receptors come from a man aged 40-49 years with acute or convalescent COVID-19. The CDR3 runs from the conserved cysteine through the conserved F or W. The D gene is left open where the match is weak. Rows may omit the clone size; those that give it use once, few, many or a size class.

v_call,d_call,j_call,clone_size,cdr3_nt,cdr3_aa
TRBV7-3,TRBD2,TRBJ2-1,NA,TGTGCCAGCAGCTTAGGGACTAGCACGAATGAGCAGTTCTTC,CASSLGTSTNEQFF
TRBV24-1,NA,TRBJ2-1,once,TGTGCCACCAGTGGTACAGGGTCTGAGCAGTTCTTC,CATSGTGSEQFF
TRBV7-8,NA,TRBJ2-4,NA,TGTGCCAGCAGCTTAGATGCTGTGCGGCTTCTAGCCAAAAACATTCAGTACTTC,CASSLDAVRLLAKNIQYF
TRBV6-2/TRBV6-3,TRBD1,TRBJ2-7,NA,TGTGCCAGCAGCCTAGCCGGGACAGACTACGAGCAGTACTTC,CASSLAGTDYEQYF
TRBV27,NA,TRBJ2-6,NA,TGTGCCAGCAGCCCAGGCCTCTCTGGGGCCAACGTCCTGACTTTC,CASSPGLSGANVLTF
TRBV7-9,TRBD1,TRBJ1-1,once,TGTGCCAGCGGTATACAGGGGGCGCCCACTGAAGCTTTCTTT,CASGIQGAPTEAFF
TRBV4-1,NA,TRBJ1-3,NA,TGCGCCAGCAGCCAAGGACACTCTGGAAACACCATATATTTT,CASSQGHSGNTIYF
TRBV5-4,TRBD2,TRBJ2-7,NA,TGTGCCAGCAGCTTGGGGACTAGCGGGAGTTACGAGCAGTACTTC,CASSLGTSGSYEQYF
TRBV6-5,TRBD1,TRBJ1-2,NA,TGTGCCAGCAGTTACGATGCAGGGGGCGTCTATGGCTACACCTTC,CASSYDAGGVYGYTF
TRBV10-2,TRBD2,TRBJ2-3,NA,TGCGCCAGTCAAAGACTAGCGGGGGGCCCCGATACGCAGTATTTT,CASQRLAGGPDTQYF
TRBV29-1,NA,TRBJ1-6,NA,TGCAGCGTTGAAAGGGGGAGCTCCTATAATTCACCCCTCCACTTT,CSVERGSSYNSPLHF
TRBV7-8,NA,TRBJ2-7,NA,TGTGCCAGCAGCCCGACAGGCTACGAGCAGTACTTC,CASSPTGYEQYF
TRBV5-4,TRBD1,TRBJ2-7,NA,TGTGCCAGCAGCTTGGACGGGACAGGGGCTGGGGAGCAGTACTTC,CASSLDGTGAGEQYF
TRBV4-2,NA,TRBJ2-2,NA,TGTGCCAGCAGCCAGGGCTCGAACACCGGGGAGCTGTTTTTT,CASSQGSNTGELFF
TRBV7-9,NA,TRBJ2-7,NA,TGTGCCAGCAGCGGTCACGTGGGGCTAGAGACCTACGAGCAGTACTTC,CASSGHVGLETYEQYF
TRBV5-6,TRBD2,TRBJ2-2,NA,TGTGCCAGCAGCTTGTTCCGGGGGGACACCGGGGAGCTGTTTTTT,CASSLFRGDTGELFF
TRBV28,TRBD1,TRBJ1-2,NA,TGTGCCAGAACCTATGGGACAGGGAACTATGGCTACACCTTC,CARTYGTGNYGYTF
TRBV24-1,TRBD2,TRBJ2-5,NA,TGTGCCACCAGTGATCCCCGGGGTGGCGGGGGAAAACAAGAGACCCAGTACTTC,CATSDPRGGGGKQETQYF
TRBV7-2,TRBD2,TRBJ2-1,NA,TGTGCCAGCAGCCCCGGACTAGCGGGGGGCAATGAGCAGTTCTTC,CASSPGLAGGNEQFF
TRBV7-2,TRBD1,TRBJ1-2,NA,TGTGCCAGCAGCTCGCAATCCAACAGGGGGCACTATGGCTACACCTTC,CASSSQSNRGHYGYTF
TRBV5-1,TRBD1,TRBJ2-3,NA,TGCGCCAGCAGCCCAGACAGGGCTAGCACAGATACGCAGTATTTT,CASSPDRASTDTQYF
TRBV3-1/TRBV3-2,NA,TRBJ2-3,NA,TGTGCCAGCAGCCAAGTTTCCGGGGTAGCAGATACGCAGTATTTT,CASSQVSGVADTQYF
TRBV28,NA,TRBJ1-2,NA,TGTGCCAGCAGTTTCCCTCCCGGACAGATTAACTATGGCTACACCTTC,CASSFPPGQINYGYTF
TRBV19,TRBD1,TRBJ2-1,few,TGTGCCAGTACCACGACAGGGTCCTACAATGAGCAGTTCTTC,CASTTTGSYNEQFF
TRBV19,NA,TRBJ1-2,NA,TGTGCCAGTAGTATACGGACAGCTAACTATGGCTACACCTTC,CASSIRTANYGYTF
TRBV5-6,NA,TRBJ1-1,NA,TGTGCCAGCAGCCGGGGGAGGCCTGTGAACACTGAAGCTTTCTTT,CASSRGRPVNTEAFF
TRBV5-1,TRBD2,TRBJ2-1,NA,TGCGCCACTGGTTGGACTAGCGGCTCTTACAATGAGCAGTTCTTC,CATGWTSGSYNEQFF
TRBV6-4,TRBD2,TRBJ2-4,NA,TGTGCCAGCAGTGAGAAAGCGGGAGGAGGTGACATTCAGTACTTC,CASSEKAGGGDIQYF
TRBV29-1,NA,TRBJ1-1,NA,TGCAGCGCCTATCATACTGAAGCTTTCTTT,CSAYHTEAFF
TRBV29-1,NA,TRBJ2-5,NA,TGCAGCGTTGTGGGAACCGGGAACCAAGAGACCCAGTACTTC,CSVVGTGNQETQYF
TRBV27,NA,TRBJ1-3,few,TGTGCCAGCAGTCCCCACACAGGGATTGGAAACACCATATATTTT,CASSPHTGIGNTIYF
TRBV7-9,TRBD1,TRBJ2-7,NA,TGTGCCAGCAGCTACGTGGACAGGCGTTCCTACGAGCAGTACTTC,CASSYVDRRSYEQYF